The clone carrying this T cell receptor beta chain has a handful of counts. Next came a second PCR, run for roughly 6 to 11 cycles, which used a sample-barcoded 5' primer along with a J-beta primer mix. TCRdb itself ran the 5' RACE reads through MiXCR, one entry per CDR3 protein. The table records under 700,000 distinct CDR3 sequences, less than 25% of them present only once. This specimen comes from a study of blood T cells in healthy people across ages. Study details: There was about one barcoded beta molecule captured by template switching per two T cells.

The CDR3 sequence is 15 residues long. Germline values: CDR1 SEHNR, CDR2 FQNEAQ (reference sequence). V was trimmed by 4 bases and J by 2 bases, leaving 11 bases between them. This sample was shared with a second study, whose subject was T cells of mothers and their children. As that study records: Unrelated pairs and related pairs have their TCR recombination output shaped similarly by thymic selection. Not a single persistent microchimeric T cell clone was detected.

Sequencing was done on a sample of blood. The sequence came from a boy younger than 18 in good health. The rearrangement joins TRBV7-9 to TRBJ1-4, with D uncertain. Here the CDR3 reads CASSSTSETNEKLFF. In nucleotides, the CDR3 is TGTGCCAGCAGCTCAACCAGCGAGACTAATGAAAAACTGTTTTTT.